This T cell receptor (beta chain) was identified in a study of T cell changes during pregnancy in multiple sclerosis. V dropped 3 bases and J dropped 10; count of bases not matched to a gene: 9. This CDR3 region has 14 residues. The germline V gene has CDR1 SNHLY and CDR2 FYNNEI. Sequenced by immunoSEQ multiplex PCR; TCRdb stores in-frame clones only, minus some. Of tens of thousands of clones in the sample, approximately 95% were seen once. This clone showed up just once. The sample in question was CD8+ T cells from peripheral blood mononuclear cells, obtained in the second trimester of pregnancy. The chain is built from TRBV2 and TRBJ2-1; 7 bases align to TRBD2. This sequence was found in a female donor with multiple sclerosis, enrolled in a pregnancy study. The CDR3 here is CASSDWSGAEEQFF. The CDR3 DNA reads TGTGCCAGCAGTGACTGGAGCGGGGCGGAGGAGCAGTTCTTC.